This T cell receptor (beta chain) was profiled in a study of blood T cell repertoires in COVID-19. For the study at large: Sources were T cells, B-cell-depleted T cells, or PBMCs; the material itself was cDNA or gDNA.

The CDR3 totals 14 residues. Per germline, CDR1 SGHNT and CDR2 YENEEA. Between the trimmed V and J ends, which lost 5 bases and 9 bases, there was a span of 19 bases. This clone was observed once. Per the authors' pipeline: Researchers report that nucleated cell counts were estimated from reference gene primer amplification. Only in-frame clones appear in the TCRdb table, and some are missing; sequencing was by immunoSEQ multiplex PCR. The V and J calls and the clone size are those of that table, but D and trimming were determined from the DNA. The sample includes some 110,000 clones, roughly 76% of them seen just once.

V and J are TRBV11-3 and TRBJ1-1, with D possibly being TRBD1 (6 bases). The sequence derives from a woman aged 70-85 years with acute or convalescent COVID-19. Sequenced input: peripheral blood. The CDR3 DNA sequence: TGTGCCAGCAGCAGCAGGGGCGGAGAGGGGAAAGCTTTCTTT. Its protein product is CASSSRGGEGKAFF.